These T cell receptor beta chains were read from a single sample in a study of radiotherapy plus CTLA-4 blockade in lung cancer. TCRdb's copy holds only in-frame clones and misses some; the assay was immunoSEQ multiplex PCR. The table has some 100,000 clones, 65% to 85% seen once. The material was peripheral blood, obtained from a patient treated with radiotherapy plus ipilimumab. The receptors come from a human donor with non-small cell lung cancer who had a partial response to radiotherapy plus ipilimumab. Each CDR3 is given with its conserved first and last residue. Fields, in order: D gene, clone size, J gene, V gene, CDR3 DNA, CDR3 protein. The D gene is left open where the match is weak. A clone size is listed for some rows: how often the clone was seen (once, few, many), or a class if it is expanded.

D: NA
size: few
J: TRBJ1-2
V: TRBV14
DNA: TGTGCCAGCAGCCAAGCAGGCTATGGCTACACCTTC
CDR3: CASSQAGYGYTF

D: TRBD1
size: NA
J: TRBJ1-1
V: TRBV4-3
DNA: TGCGCCAGCAGCCATACGACAGGGCGGAACACTGAAGCTTTCTTT
CDR3: CASSHTTGRNTEAFF

D: TRBD2
size: NA
J: TRBJ2-1
V: TRBV6-1
DNA: TGTGCCACCTCACCCGGCTCGGGGGGCTACAATGAGCAGTTCTTC
CDR3: CATSPGSGGYNEQFF

D: NA
size: once
J: TRBJ2-2
V: TRBV30
DNA: TGTGCCTGGAGTCACCTCGGACAGAGCAACACCGGGGAGCTGTTTTTT
CDR3: CAWSHLGQSNTGELFF

D: TRBD1
size: few
J: TRBJ2-2
V: TRBV19
DNA: TGTGCCAGTAGCCCCGGCGACAGGGGTTCCACCGGGGAGCTGTTTTTT
CDR3: CASSPGDRGSTGELFF

D: NA
size: NA
J: TRBJ1-1
V: TRBV6-5
DNA: TGTGCCAGTCGAGGGGACTTCGAGACTGAAGCTTTCTTT
CDR3: CASRGDFETEAFF

D: NA
size: NA
J: TRBJ1-2
V: TRBV18
DNA: TGTGCCAGCTCCCCCACTAGCAGCTATGGCTACACCTTC
CDR3: CASSPTSSYGYTF

D: TRBD1
size: NA
J: TRBJ1-5
V: TRBV2
DNA: TGTGCCAGCAGCATGACAGGGGACCGCAATCAGCCCCAGCATTTT
CDR3: CASSMTGDRNQPQHF

D: NA
size: NA
J: TRBJ1-6
V: TRBV7-6
DNA: TGTGCCAGCAGCTTAGGAGCGGGGAATTCACCCCTCCACTTT
CDR3: CASSLGAGNSPLHF

D: NA
size: NA
J: TRBJ1-5
V: TRBV5-4
DNA: TGTGCCAGCAGCTTGGCTCGACAGGCACGGCGCAATCAGCCCCAGCATTTT
CDR3: CASSLARQARRNQPQHF

D: TRBD1
size: NA
J: TRBJ1-1
V: TRBV5-1
DNA: TGCGCCAGCAGCCTATGGACAGGTAGGGGAGGGAACACTGAAGCTTTCTTT
CDR3: CASSLWTGRGGNTEAFF